This TCR beta chain was retrieved from a study of response to subunit inactivated influenza vaccine. Study-wide findings and caveats: Each seasonal influenza vaccination recruits few new T cells, the authors suggested.

On this clonotype itself: Antigen: not known.

TCRdb processed the RT-PCR reads anew with MiXCR; each CDR3 protein has one entry. The data show about 830,000 distinct CDR3 sequences, 18% seen once. The material sequenced was PBMCs from blood, taken roughly 5 days after vaccination. This receptor was obtained from a man in his forties or fifties who received an inactivated influenza vaccine.

Here the CDR3 DNA reads TGTGCCAGCAGCTTGGCTACCCGCACAGATACGCAGTATTTT. It translates to CASSLATRTDTQYF. This rearrangement joins TRBV5-4 to TRBJ2-3; D is undetermined. This CDR3 region has 14 residues. The V gene's germline CDR1 is SGHNT and CDR2 YYREEE (reference sequence). Trimming left V 0 bases short and J 1 base short, with 6 bases between.